The rows below give T cell receptor beta chains drawn from one sample of a study of early T cells in non-severe SARS-CoV-2 infection. Each CDR3 protein is one row after TCRdb ran MiXCR on the 5' RACE reads. The table includes tens of thousands of distinct CDR3 sequences, approximately 9.3% detected once. Source material: whole blood. The receptors originated from an adult who was a healthcare worker with PCR-confirmed SARS-CoV-2 infection or an uninfected control (not recorded which). Each CDR3 is given with its conserved first and last residue. Each record gives: clone size, D gene, J gene, V gene, CDR3 protein, CDR3 DNA. The D gene is left open where the match is weak. Clone size is shown for a subset of rows, as once, few, many or a class of expanded clone.

few NA TRBJ2-7 TRBV6-2/TRBV6-3 CASSPAGNYEQYF TGTGCCAGCAGCCCCGCAGGGAACTACGAGCAGTACTTC
many NA TRBJ2-2 TRBV6-5 CASSHGGELFF TGTGCCAGCAGTCACGGGGGGGAGCTGTTTTTT
many NA TRBJ2-7 TRBV3-1 CASSQAGGSYEQYF TGTGCCAGCAGCCAAGCAGGGGGGTCCTACGAGCAGTACTTC
few NA TRBJ1-2 TRBV18 CASSRNQGEGYGYTF TGTGCCAGCTCACGGAATCAGGGTGAGGGCTATGGCTACACCTTC
NA TRBD2 TRBJ2-5 TRBV9 CASSVSGRQETQYF TGTGCCAGCAGCGTTAGCGGGAGACAAGAGACCCAGTACTTC
many NA TRBJ1-1 TRBV3-1 CASSPHDGNTEAFF TGTGCCAGCAGCCCCCATGACGGGAACACTGAAGCTTTCTTT
many NA TRBJ2-5 TRBV27 CASRGGGVLETQYF TGTGCCAGCAGAGGCGGCGGAGTCCTAGAGACCCAGTACTTC
NA NA TRBJ2-2 TRBV29-1 CSARRAGLSANTGELFF TGCAGCGCTAGGAGGGCAGGGCTTTCAGCGAACACCGGGGAGCTGTTTTTT
many NA TRBJ2-1 TRBV5-5 CASSSGPADSYNEQFF TGTGCCAGCAGCTCCGGCCCAGCGGACTCCTACAATGAGCAGTTCTTC
few NA TRBJ1-1 TRBV2 CASGEGEAFF TGTGCCAGCGGTGAGGGTGAAGCTTTCTTT
many NA TRBJ1-2 TRBV27 CASRPSALYGYTF TGTGCCAGCAGGCCGTCGGCCCTGTATGGCTACACCTTC
many NA TRBJ1-5 TRBV29-1 CSVHRRGEYSNQPQHF TGCAGCGTCCACCGACGGGGGGAATATAGCAATCAGCCCCAGCATTTT
many NA TRBJ2-5 TRBV12-3/TRBV12-4 CASSRAETQYF TGTGCCAGCAGCCGGGCGGAGACCCAGTACTTC
NA NA TRBJ1-2 TRBV5-8 CASSMGPTNYGYTF TGTGCCAGCAGCATGGGACCGACTAACTATGGCTACACCTTC
many TRBD1 TRBJ2-1 TRBV5-1 CASSLTGEYYNEQFF TGCGCCAGCAGCCTGACAGGGGAATACTACAATGAGCAGTTCTTC
few NA TRBJ1-1 TRBV27 CASSLNYPGQLNTEAFF TGTGCCAGCAGCTTGAATTACCCCGGACAGTTGAACACTGAAGCTTTCTTT
many TRBD2 TRBJ2-3 TRBV5-8 CASSPDASGRVTDTQYF TGTGCCAGCAGCCCCGACGCTAGCGGGAGGGTCACAGATACGCAGTATTTT
NA NA TRBJ1-3 TRBV5-1 CASSKDSFSGNTIYF TGCGCCAGCAGCAAGGACAGCTTCTCTGGAAACACCATATATTTT
many NA TRBJ2-7 TRBV5-4 CASSRGLGYEQYF TGTGCCAGCAGCCGCGGTTTGGGCTACGAGCAGTACTTC
NA TRBD1 TRBJ2-5 TRBV10-2 CATGQGAKETQYF TGCGCCACAGGACAGGGGGCTAAAGAGACCCAGTACTTC
many TRBD1 TRBJ2-5 TRBV7-2 CASSPDRDQETQYF TGTGCCAGCAGCCCGGACAGGGACCAAGAGACCCAGTACTTC
NA NA TRBJ2-2 TRBV6-5 CASRGITGELFF TGTGCCAGCAGGGGTATCACCGGGGAGCTGTTTTTT
few TRBD2 TRBJ2-7 TRBV27 CASSFYAPSAAGVSYEQYF TGTGCCAGCAGTTTCTACGCGCCCTCCGCGGCGGGAGTATCCTACGAGCAGTACTTC
NA NA TRBJ2-1 TRBV3-1 CASGGLWYNEQFF TGTGCCAGCGGGGGACTCTGGTACAATGAGCAGTTCTTC
NA TRBD2 TRBJ2-5 TRBV3-1 CASSQDLYLAGAGVTGETQYF TGTGCCAGCAGCCAAGATCTCTATTTAGCGGGAGCGGGAGTTACAGGGGAGACCCAGTACTTC
many NA TRBJ2-3 TRBV19 CASNREVTDTQYF TGTGCCAGTAACAGGGAAGTTACAGATACGCAGTATTTT
many NA TRBJ1-1 TRBV7-8 CASSLGTLNTEAFF TGTGCCAGCAGCTTAGGTACCTTGAACACTGAAGCTTTCTTT
many NA TRBJ2-7 TRBV7-2 CASSLDPTGQGSGEQYF TGTGCCAGCAGCTTGGACCCTACCGGGCAGGGTTCTGGCGAGCAGTACTTC
NA NA TRBJ1-1 TRBV13 CASSSPGESTEAFF TGTGCCAGCAGCTCCCCGGGGGAGAGCACTGAAGCTTTCTTT
many NA TRBJ1-1 TRBV10-3 CAITPGAGSTEAFF TGTGCCATCACCCCAGGGGCCGGAAGCACTGAAGCTTTCTTT
many NA TRBJ1-5 TRBV28 CASRELSQPQHF TGTGCCAGCAGGGAACTGTCCCAGCCCCAGCATTTT
many TRBD2 TRBJ2-6 TRBV18 CASSLAGRSGANVLTF TGTGCCAGCTCCCTAGCGGGTCGCTCTGGGGCCAACGTCCTGACTTTC
many TRBD2 TRBJ2-7 TRBV4-2 CASSLGLAESYEQYF TGTGCCAGCAGCCTTGGACTAGCGGAGTCCTACGAGCAGTACTTC
few TRBD2 TRBJ2-1 TRBV11-1 CASAPLAAYNEQFF TGTGCCAGCGCACCACTAGCGGCCTACAATGAGCAGTTCTTC
NA TRBD2 TRBJ2-1 TRBV6-5 CATGLAGGIYNEQFF TGTGCCACCGGACTAGCGGGAGGAATTTACAATGAGCAGTTCTTC
NA NA TRBJ2-1 TRBV20-1 CSASWVRASYNEQFF TGCAGTGCTAGTTGGGTGCGGGCGTCCTACAATGAGCAGTTCTTC
few NA TRBJ2-7 TRBV5-4 CASSLERSLEQYF TGTGCCAGCAGCTTGGAGCGGTCTCTCGAGCAGTACTTC
many TRBD2 TRBJ2-1 TRBV4-3 CASSQDTSGSYNEQFF TGCGCCAGCAGCCAAGATACTAGCGGATCCTACAATGAGCAGTTCTTC
few NA TRBJ2-5 TRBV10-3 CAISDGFGETQYF TGTGCCATCAGTGACGGATTCGGGGAGACCCAGTACTTC
many NA TRBJ2-3 TRBV29-1 CSVVQSRDTQYF TGCAGCGTCGTACAATCGAGAGATACGCAGTATTTT
many NA TRBJ2-1 TRBV25-1 CASSGQPNEQFF TGTGCCAGCAGTGGACAACCCAATGAGCAGTTCTTC
few TRBD2 TRBJ2-1 TRBV24-1 CATSDWRGGNEQFF TGTGCCACCAGTGACTGGCGGGGGGGGAATGAGCAGTTCTTC
NA TRBD2 TRBJ2-1 TRBV6-1 CASTLPSGYYNEQFF TGTGCCAGCACCCTGCCTAGCGGGTATTACAATGAGCAGTTCTTC